The entry below gives a single T cell receptor beta chain sequence along with its context. The data stem from a study of blood T cell repertoires in COVID-19. The CDR3 loop spans 12 amino acids. Germline CDR1 and CDR2: SEHNR and FQNEAQ (reference sequence). Trimming removed 6 bases from V and 11 bases from J; junction bases left unmatched: 3. Profiling relied on immunoSEQ multiplex PCR, and the TCRdb table lists in-frame clones only, not all of them. The profile shows approximately 120,000 clones, about 86% of them singletons. The V and J genes are TRBV7-9 and TRBJ2-6; 8 bases map to TRBD1. The source of this sequence is an elderly man with active or convalescent COVID-19. Source material: peripheral blood. The CDR3 DNA sequence: TGTGCCAGCAGGGGGACAGGCCACGTCCTGACTTTC. This codes for CASRGTGHVLTF.